A single sample gave rise to the 26 T cell receptor beta chains below, sequenced in a study of response to subunit inactivated influenza vaccine. One entry per CDR3 protein, called by TCRdb with MiXCR from the RT-PCR reads. This sample has 280,000 or so distinct CDR3 sequences; 20% to 25% occur once, and the top ten carry about a tenth. Source: PBMCs from blood, taken less than 22 months after vaccination. The receptors were gathered from a man aged 50 to 75 who received an inactivated influenza vaccine.

The sample holds a few counts of this clonotype. V and J are TRBV10-3 and TRBJ2-7; D is unclear. The V gene's germline CDR1 is ENHRY and CDR2 SYGVKD. The ends were cut back, 4 bases at V and 4 bases at J, with 8 bases in the middle. The CDR3 totals 12 residues. This CDR3 is CAISGNGYEQYF. In DNA, the CDR3 is TGTGCCATCAGTGGTAACGGATACGAGCAGTACTTC.

The V call is TRBV24-1, the J call TRBJ2-2; D may be TRBD1 (6 bases). Germline lookup yields CDR1 KGHDR and CDR2 SFDVKD. CDR3 length: 14 residues. Trimming removed 7 bases from V and 0 bases from J, with 8 bases in between. The CDR3 loop reads CATRPGANTGELFF. In DNA form, the CDR3 reads TGTGCCACCAGGCCAGGGGCGAACACCGGGGAGCTGTTTTTT.

The gene calls are TRBV4-3 and TRBJ2-2; TRBD1 might be the D (5 bases). The CDR3 spans 17 residues. V lost 3 bases and J 0 bases, leaving 14 bases between the germline ends. The germline V gene encodes CDR1 LGHNA and CDR2 YSLEER. CDR3 nucleotide sequence: TGCGCCAGCAGCCACCCACAGGTTCGGGCGAACACCGGGGAGCTGTTTTTT. Protein product: CASSHPQVRANTGELFF.

This chain uses TRBV27 with TRBJ1-2; D not certain. CDR1 and CDR2 from the germline V gene are MNHEY and SMNVEV (reference sequence). There are 14 residues in the CDR3. V lost 0 bases to trimming and J lost 4 bases, with 9 bases between them. In nucleotides, the CDR3 is TGTGCCAGCAGTTTATCGCCACGAACCTATGGCTACACCTTC. Its protein product is CASSLSPRTYGYTF.

Of note for this clonotype: A read error may explain this, as a much larger clone is one base away. This chain links TRBV20-1 with TRBJ1-1; D perhaps matches TRBD1 (6 bases). This CDR3 contains 14 residues. Germline CDR1 and CDR2: DFQATT and SNEGSKA (reference sequence). The DNA for the CDR3 is TGCAGTGCTAGAGAGGGCAGGGGCCGGCCTGAAGCTTTATTT. Protein product: CSAREGRGRPEALF.

The chain carries TRBV7-9 and TRBJ2-7; D remains unclear. CDR3 size: 12 residues. Per germline, CDR1 SEHNR and CDR2 FQNEAQ (reference sequence). The V end was cut by 5 bases, the J end by 3 bases, with 8 bases between. CDR3 DNA: TGTGCCAGCAGCAAAACGAGCTACGAGCAGTACTTC. Its translation: CASSKTSYEQYF.

For this clonotype: The DNA is omitted, as the CDR3 cannot be located on it reliably, and the CDR3 follows TCRdb's listing. The chain uses TRBV21-1 and TRBJ2-7; TRBD2 is the table's D call, not checked against the DNA. TRBV21-1 is flagged as a pseudogene. The CDR3 contains 16 residues when both ends are counted. The chain's CDR3 is CASSWGVAGGSYEQYF.

This clonotype was counted between two and nine times. The chain recombines TRBV20-1 with TRBJ1-1; perhaps TRBD1 as D (5 bases). The germline V gene encodes CDR1 DFQATT and CDR2 SNEGSKA (reference sequence). The CDR3 sequence is 11 residues long. Trimming took 3 bases from V and 7 from J, leaving 9 bases between them. The CDR3 is CSASREIEAFF. For the CDR3, the DNA is TGCAGTGCTAGCAGGGAAATTGAAGCTTTCTTT.

The table lists this clonotype with a few counts. The CDR3 region has the DNA TGCGCCAGCAGCCAATTTTCGGTAAACACTGAAGCTTTCTTT. Amino acids: CASSQFSVNTEAFF. V and J are TRBV4-1 and TRBJ1-1; D is uncertain. This CDR3 is 14 amino acids long. V lost 2 bases and J 2 bases, leaving 9 bases between the germline ends. Germline V gene sequence: CDR1 MGHRA, CDR2 YSYEKL.

This clonotype has just a few counts. This sequence joins TRBV5-6 and TRBJ2-3; D remains unclear. Germline values: CDR1 SGHDT, CDR2 YYEEEE. This CDR3 is 14 amino acids long. Trimming pared 0 bases from V and 2 bases from J, leaving 7 bases between. The CDR3 coding sequence is TGTGCCAGCAGCTTGGCCAGACTCACAGATACGCAGTATTTT. Translation: CASSLARLTDTQYF.

This clonotype has only a few counts. The chain employs TRBV7-8 and TRBJ2-4; no firm D call. V lost 2 bases, J lost 0 bases, and 8 bases lay in between. Per the germline V gene, CDR1 is SGHVS and CDR2 is FQNEAQ. The CDR3 loop spans 15 amino acids. The CDR3 reads CASSLTAVAKNIQYF. In DNA form, the CDR3 reads TGTGCCAGCAGCTTAACGGCGGTAGCCAAAAACATTCAGTACTTC.

The V and J genes are TRBV7-2 and TRBJ2-1, with 8 positions matching TRBD1. Germline CDR1 is SGHTA and CDR2 is FQGNSA. CDR3 length equals 15 residues. After removal of 4 bases from V and 6 bases from J, the junction contained 8 bases not matched to a gene. The DNA for the CDR3 is TGTGCCAGCAGCTCCACAGGGGGTCCCATCAATGAGCAGTTCTTC. Translation gives CASSSTGGPINEQFF.

This clonotype was observed many times. The chain couples TRBV29-1 to TRBJ2-7; D not resolved. Trimming stripped 7 bases from V and 2 bases from J, with 15 bases between. Germline V gives CDR1 SQVTM, CDR2 ANQGSEA. This CDR3 has 13 residues. This CDR3 is CSARAASAYEQYF. The DNA of the CDR3 is TGCAGCGCTCGAGCTGCCTCCGCCTACGAGCAGTACTTC.

The chain has TRBV28 and TRBJ2-1; D is unclear. The germline CDR1 and CDR2 sequences are MDHEN and SYDVKM. V lost 6 bases, J lost 6 bases, and 21 bases lay in between. The CDR3 runs to 16 residues. CDR3 sequence (DNA): TGTGCCAGCAGCGCCTACCGGACGGTAGTCTCCAATGAGCAGTTCTTC. This gives the protein CASSAYRTVVSNEQFF. Using reference TRBV28 and TRBJ2-1 for the parts outside the CDR3, the full variable domain is DVKVTQSSRYLVKRTGEKVFLECVQDMDHENMFWYRQDPGLGLRLIYFSYDVKMKEKGDIPEGYSVSREKKERFSLILESASTNQTSMYLCASSAYRTVVSNEQFFGPGTRLTVL.

The chain couples TRBV7-9 to TRBJ1-3; 7 bases agree with TRBD1. The CDR3 is 13 amino acids. Trimming at V came to 3 bases and at J to 5 bases, leaving 1 base not matched to a gene. CDR1 is SEHNR, CDR2 FQNEAQ, per germline (reference sequence). CDR3 nucleotide sequence: TGTGCCAGCAGCTTGGGACAGCGAAACACCATATATTTT. Residues: CASSLGQRNTIYF.

V and J are TRBV4-2 and TRBJ2-1, with TRBD1 as a possible D gene (6 bases). The CDR3 contains 15 residues. The germline V and J ends were trimmed by 0 bases and 2 bases, with 8 bases remaining between them. The germline CDR1 and CDR2 sequences are LGHNA and YNFKEQ. CDR3 nucleotides: TGTGCCAGCAGCCAAGAGGGGGCCGCCTACAATGAGCAGTTCTTC. Protein: CASSQEGAAYNEQFF.

This clonotype was detected a few times. The rearrangement joins TRBV4-3 to TRBJ2-5, with D hard to call. V lost 5 bases, J lost 1 base, and 11 bases lay in between. Germline V lookup: CDR1 LGHNA, CDR2 YSLEER. The CDR3 spans 14 residues. As DNA, the CDR3 is TGCGCCAGCAGCAACAGTCCCGGCCAAGAGACCCAGTACTTC. The encoded protein is CASSNSPGQETQYF.

In this sample, this clonotype turned up a few times. The chain couples TRBV4-2 to TRBJ1-2, with D possibly TRBD1 on 5 matching bases. In germline, CDR1 is LGHNA, CDR2 YNFKEQ. The CDR3 runs 14 residues. V shed 0 bases and J shed 7 bases, with 12 bases lying between them. The CDR3 is CASSQDRVSGGYTF. DNA for the CDR3: TGTGCCAGCAGCCAAGACAGGGTATCAGGTGGCTACACCTTC.

CDR3 DNA: TGTGCCAGCTCACTATCGGACAGGAAGTTCAATCAGCCCCAGCATTTT. Translation: CASSLSDRKFNQPQHF. This sequence joins TRBV18 and TRBJ1-5; TRBD1 aligns across 7 bases. CDR1 and CDR2 (germline): KGHSH, LQKENI. The V segment lost 4 bases and the J segment 3 bases; nucleotides outside the gene matches: 9. This CDR3 region has 16 residues.

The V call is TRBV6-2 or TRBV6-3, the J call TRBJ2-1; no firm D call. Germline loops: CDR1 MNHEY, CDR2 SVGEGT. The V and J ends lost 0 bases and 3 bases respectively, with 9 bases between them. The CDR3 extends over 15 amino acids. CDR3 coding DNA: TGTGCCAGCAGTTACTCGGGGATCTTCTACAATGAGCAGTTCTTC. This translates into CASSYSGIFYNEQFF.

This clonotype was found many times. V usage is TRBV20-1 and J usage is TRBJ1-5; no firm D call. V gave up 3 bases and J gave up 9 bases, with 18 bases separating them. Germline assignment: CDR1 DFQATT and CDR2 SNEGSKA (reference sequence). The CDR3 length is 14 residues. CDR3 sequence (DNA): TGCAGTGCTAGTCTACAGACCGGTCTTTGGCCCCAGCATTTT. As protein: CSASLQTGLWPQHF.

The chain couples TRBV4-3 to TRBJ2-1; no clear D. CDR3 size: 14 residues. V lost 0 bases and J 7 bases, leaving 10 bases between the germline ends. CDR1 LGHNA and CDR2 YSLEER come from the germline V gene. The CDR3 coding sequence is TGCGCCAGCAGCCAAGAGGAGCTATTTAATGAGCAGTTCTTC. Its translation: CASSQEELFNEQFF.

The rearrangement joins TRBV7-2 to TRBJ1-6, with TRBD1 matching 9 bases. This CDR3 region has 13 residues. CDR1 and CDR2 from the germline V gene are SGHTA and FQGNSA. V lost 1 base, J lost 14 bases, and 3 bases stayed unmatched. CDR3 amino acids: CASSLEGQGALHF. CDR3 DNA: TGTGCCAGCAGCTTAGAGGGACAGGGCGCCCTCCACTTT.

This clonotype showed up just a few times. The chain uses TRBV12-3 or TRBV12-4 and TRBJ1-5, with D perhaps matching TRBD1 (6 bases). CDR3 size: 12 residues. V lost 6 bases, J lost 4 bases, and 7 bases lay in between. The CDR3 spells CASRRGNQPQHF. In DNA, the CDR3 is TGTGCCAGCAGGAGGGGGAATCAGCCCCAGCATTTT.

V gene TRBV28 combines with J gene TRBJ1-2; 9 bases align to TRBD1. The ends lost 4 bases at V and 7 bases at J; junction bases unmatched: 7. Germline V gene data show CDR1 as MDHEN and CDR2 as SYDVKM. The CDR3 runs 14 residues. The CDR3 spells CASSSGTGIGGYTF. The CDR3 DNA is TGTGCCAGCAGTTCCGGGACAGGGATCGGTGGCTACACCTTC.

The genes are TRBV5-5 and TRBJ2-1; D perhaps matches TRBD1 (5 bases). The ends were cut back, 0 bases at V and 8 bases at J, with 12 bases in the middle. Germline CDR1 is SGHKS and CDR2 is YYEKEE (reference sequence). This CDR3 has 14 amino acids. The CDR3 DNA is TGTGCCAGCAGCTTGGCAGGGTCCGGGTATGAGCAGTTCTTC. Translating it yields CASSLAGSGYEQFF.